The clone carrying this TCR beta chain was seen only once. The data originate from a study of blood T cell repertoires in COVID-19. Libraries were prepared by immunoSEQ multiplex PCR; TCRdb keeps only in-frame clonotypes and omits some of them. The profile covers 140,000 or so clones, with approximately 80% appearing a single time and roughly 17% taken by the ten largest. Germline-derived CDR1 and CDR2 are SQVTM and ANQGSEA. This CDR3 has 12 amino acids. The germline V and J ends were trimmed by 2 bases and 0 bases, with 3 bases remaining between them. The sequence was collected from a man between 45 and 60 years old with acute or convalescent COVID-19. The J gene is TRBJ2-3, the V gene TRBV29-1; D gene unclear. Sequencing was done on a sample of peripheral blood. The CDR3 sequence: CSVELSTDTQYF. In DNA form, the CDR3 reads TGCAGCGTTGAACTAAGCACAGATACGCAGTATTTT.